This TCR beta chain was recorded in a study of T-cell memory formation after mild COVID-19. As regards this clonotype: The antigen is not known.

Study-wide findings and caveats: Largely, contracting CD4+ clones fell within CM and EM, and contracting CD8+ clones within EMRA. From day 15 to 85, contracting clones were balanced between CD4 and CD8, whereas later expanders leaned toward CD4+.

TCRdb fed the 5' RACE reads into MiXCR, producing one record per CDR3 protein. Of about 410,000 distinct CDR3 sequences listed, about 25% are singletons. The germline gives CDR1 MNHEY, CDR2 SVGEGT. The CDR3 has 13 amino acids. V was trimmed by 3 bases and J by 7 bases, leaving 10 bases between them. This chain uses TRBV6-2 or TRBV6-3 with TRBJ2-1; D remains ambiguous. The specimen sequenced was PBMCs or a T cell subset sorted from them (not recorded which). The receptor was isolated from an adult woman who had mild COVID-19 (a few samples of this study predate the infection). Cell type and time point are not known. Here the CDR3 reads CASSYQNLNEQFF. CDR3 sequence (DNA): TGTGCCAGCAGTTATCAGAATTTGAATGAGCAGTTCTTC.